This T cell receptor (beta chain) was observed in a study of control samples from healthy donors and cancer patients. The CDR3 contains 14 residues. Germline assignment: CDR1 SGHKS and CDR2 YYEKEE (reference sequence). Trimming shortened V by 2 bases and J by 5 bases, and 10 bases separated the two germline ends. TCRdb's table, derived via immunoSEQ multiplex PCR, lists solely in-frame clones and lacks some. The sample holds more than 100,000 clones, approximately 91% seen once. This TCR derives from a woman aged 18-29 years in good health. Sequencing input: blood. The chain links TRBV5-5 to TRBJ1-4, with a weak D call TRBD1 (5 bases). CDR3 residues: CASSFDRLNEKLFF. The CDR3 DNA sequence: TGTGCCAGCAGCTTCGACAGACTAAATGAAAAACTGTTTTTT.